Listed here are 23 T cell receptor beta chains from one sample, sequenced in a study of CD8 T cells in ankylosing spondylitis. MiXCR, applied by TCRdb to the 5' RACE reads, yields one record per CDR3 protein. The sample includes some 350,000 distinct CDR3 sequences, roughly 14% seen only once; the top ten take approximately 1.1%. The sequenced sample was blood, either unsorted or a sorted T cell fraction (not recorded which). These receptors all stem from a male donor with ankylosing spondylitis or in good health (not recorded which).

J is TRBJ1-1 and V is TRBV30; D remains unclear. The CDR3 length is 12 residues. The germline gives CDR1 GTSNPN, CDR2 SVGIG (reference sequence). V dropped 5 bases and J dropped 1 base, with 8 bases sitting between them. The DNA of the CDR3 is TGTGCCTGGTCACCCCAGAACACTGAAGCTTTCTTT. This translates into CAWSPQNTEAFF.

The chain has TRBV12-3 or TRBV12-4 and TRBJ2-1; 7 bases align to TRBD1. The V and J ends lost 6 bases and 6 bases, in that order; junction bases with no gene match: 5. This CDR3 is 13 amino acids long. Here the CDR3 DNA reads TGTGCCAGCAGACCGGGACAGATCAATGAGCAGTTCTTC. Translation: CASRPGQINEQFF.

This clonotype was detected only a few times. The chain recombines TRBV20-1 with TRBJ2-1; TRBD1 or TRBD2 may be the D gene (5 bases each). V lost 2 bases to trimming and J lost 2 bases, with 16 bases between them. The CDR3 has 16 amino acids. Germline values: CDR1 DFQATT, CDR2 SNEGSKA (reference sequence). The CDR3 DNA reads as TGCAGTGCTAGAAGGTTCGTGGGGACCACCTACAATGAGCAGTTCTTC. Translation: CSARRFVGTTYNEQFF.

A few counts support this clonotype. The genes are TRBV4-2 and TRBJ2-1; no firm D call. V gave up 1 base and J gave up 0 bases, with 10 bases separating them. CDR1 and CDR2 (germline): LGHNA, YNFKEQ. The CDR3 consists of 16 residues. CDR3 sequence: CASSQVSTPSYNEQFF. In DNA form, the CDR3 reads TGTGCCAGCAGCCAAGTTAGCACACCCTCCTACAATGAGCAGTTCTTC.

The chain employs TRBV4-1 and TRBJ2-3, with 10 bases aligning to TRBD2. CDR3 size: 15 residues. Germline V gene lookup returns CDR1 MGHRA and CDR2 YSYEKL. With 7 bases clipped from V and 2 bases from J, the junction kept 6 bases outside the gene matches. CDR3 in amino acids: CASTLAGAPTDTQYF. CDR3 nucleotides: TGCGCCAGCACCCTAGCGGGGGCCCCCACAGATACGCAGTATTTT.

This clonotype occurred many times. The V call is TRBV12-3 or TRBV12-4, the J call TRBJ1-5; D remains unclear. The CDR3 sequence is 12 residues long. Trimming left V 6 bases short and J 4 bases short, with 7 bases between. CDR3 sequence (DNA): TGTGCCAGCAGCCGAGATAATCAGCCCCAGCATTTT. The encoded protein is CASSRDNQPQHF.

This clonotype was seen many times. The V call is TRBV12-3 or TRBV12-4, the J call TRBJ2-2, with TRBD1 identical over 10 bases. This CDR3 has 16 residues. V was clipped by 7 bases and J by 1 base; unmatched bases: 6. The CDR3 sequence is CASTPGQGMNTGELFF. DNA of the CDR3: TGTGCCAGCACACCGGGACAGGGGATGAACACCGGGGAGCTGTTTTTT.

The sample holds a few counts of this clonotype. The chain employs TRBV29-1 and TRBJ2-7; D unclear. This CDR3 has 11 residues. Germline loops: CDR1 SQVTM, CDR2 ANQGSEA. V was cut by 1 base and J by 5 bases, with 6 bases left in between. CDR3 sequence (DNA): TGCAGCGTTGAAGGCGCAAACGAGCAGTACTTC. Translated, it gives CSVEGANEQYF.

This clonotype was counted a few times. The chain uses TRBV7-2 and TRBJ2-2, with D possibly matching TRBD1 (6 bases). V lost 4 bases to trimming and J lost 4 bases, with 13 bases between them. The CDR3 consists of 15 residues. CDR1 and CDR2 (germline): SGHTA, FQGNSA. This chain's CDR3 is CASSSTGLTTGELFF. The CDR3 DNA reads TGTGCCAGCAGCTCCACAGGGCTAACCACCGGGGAGCTGTTTTTT.

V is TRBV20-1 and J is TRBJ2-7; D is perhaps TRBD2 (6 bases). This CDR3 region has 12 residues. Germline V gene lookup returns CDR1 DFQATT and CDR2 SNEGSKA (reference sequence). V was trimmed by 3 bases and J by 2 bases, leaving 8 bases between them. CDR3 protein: CSASAGPYEQYF. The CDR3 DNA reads TGCAGTGCTAGCGCGGGACCCTACGAGCAGTACTTC.

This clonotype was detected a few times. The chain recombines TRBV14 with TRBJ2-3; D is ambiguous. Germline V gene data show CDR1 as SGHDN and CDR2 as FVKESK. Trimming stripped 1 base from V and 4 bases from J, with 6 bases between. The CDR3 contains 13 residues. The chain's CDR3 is CASSQVSPDTQYF. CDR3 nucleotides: TGTGCCAGCAGCCAAGTTTCCCCAGATACGCAGTATTTT.

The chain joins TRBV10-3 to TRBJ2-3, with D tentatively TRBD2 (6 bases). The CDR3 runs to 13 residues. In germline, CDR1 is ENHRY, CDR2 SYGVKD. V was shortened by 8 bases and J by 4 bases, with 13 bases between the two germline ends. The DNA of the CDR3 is TGTGCCATCGGGGGGAGGCCCCCAGATACGCAGTATTTT. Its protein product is CAIGGRPPDTQYF.

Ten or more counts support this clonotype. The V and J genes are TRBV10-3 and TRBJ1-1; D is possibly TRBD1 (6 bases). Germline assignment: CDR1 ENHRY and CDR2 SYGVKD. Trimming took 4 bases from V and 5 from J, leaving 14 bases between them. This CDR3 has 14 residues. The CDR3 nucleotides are TGTGCCATCAGTGCGGGGGCTAGGGGAACTGAAGCTTTCTTT. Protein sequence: CAISAGARGTEAFF.

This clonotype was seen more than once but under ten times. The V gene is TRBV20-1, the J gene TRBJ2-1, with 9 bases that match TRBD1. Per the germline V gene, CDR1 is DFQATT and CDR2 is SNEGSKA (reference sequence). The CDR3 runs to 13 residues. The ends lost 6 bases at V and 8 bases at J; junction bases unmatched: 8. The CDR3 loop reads CSAPGTGIHEQFF. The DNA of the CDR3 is TGCAGTGCCCCCGGGACAGGGATCCATGAGCAGTTCTTC.

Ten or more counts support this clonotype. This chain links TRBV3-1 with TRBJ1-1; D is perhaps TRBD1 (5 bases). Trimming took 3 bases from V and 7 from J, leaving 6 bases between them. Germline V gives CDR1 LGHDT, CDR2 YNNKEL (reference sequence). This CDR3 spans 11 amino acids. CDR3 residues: CASSQGGEAFF. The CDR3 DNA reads TGTGCCAGCAGCCAGGGGGGTGAAGCTTTCTTT. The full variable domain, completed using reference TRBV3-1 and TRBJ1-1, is DTAVSQTPKYLVTQMGNDKSIKCEQNLGHDTMYWYKQDSKKFLKIMFSYNNKELIINETVPNRFSPKSPDKAHLNLHINSLELGDSAVYFCASSQGGEAFFGQGTRLTVV.

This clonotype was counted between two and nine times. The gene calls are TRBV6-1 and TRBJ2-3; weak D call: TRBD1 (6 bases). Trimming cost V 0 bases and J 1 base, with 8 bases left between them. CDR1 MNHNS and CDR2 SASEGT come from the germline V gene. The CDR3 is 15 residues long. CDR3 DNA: TGTGCCAGCAGTGAAGCGGCAGGGGGCACAGATACGCAGTATTTT. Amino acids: CASSEAAGGTDTQYF.

The CDR3 nucleotides read TGTGCCTGGAGTGTACACCTAGCGGGAGAAGAGACCCAGTACTTC. As protein: CAWSVHLAGEETQYF. The rearrangement links TRBV30 to TRBJ2-5; 10 nucleotides align to TRBD2. Germline assignment: CDR1 GTSNPN and CDR2 SVGIG (reference sequence). The CDR3 extends over 15 amino acids. Losses at the gene ends were 0 bases for V and 3 bases for J; bases not matched to a gene: 4.

The CDR3 bases are TGTGCCAGCAGTTTAAACTCCAGGCGAGAGACCCAGTACTTC. Encoded protein: CASSLNSRRETQYF. This rearrangement joins TRBV12-3 or TRBV12-4 to TRBJ2-5; D unclear. The CDR3 totals 14 residues. Trimming removed 2 bases at V and 4 bases at J, with 11 bases between.

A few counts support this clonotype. The CDR3 DNA reads as TGTGCCAGCAGCCAAGACAGGGTTAGGACAGATACGCAGTATTTT. Residues: CASSQDRVRTDTQYF. The chain recombines TRBV7-8 with TRBJ2-3; TRBD1 agrees at 7 bases. Germline loops: CDR1 SGHVS, CDR2 FQNEAQ. The CDR3 contains 15 residues. J lost 3 bases, V lost 5 bases, and 8 bases had no gene match.

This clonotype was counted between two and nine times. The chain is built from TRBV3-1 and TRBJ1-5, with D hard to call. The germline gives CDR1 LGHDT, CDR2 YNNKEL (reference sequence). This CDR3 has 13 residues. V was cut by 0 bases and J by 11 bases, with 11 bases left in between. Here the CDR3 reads CASSQDRYATQHF. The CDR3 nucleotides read TGTGCCAGCAGCCAAGACAGGTATGCGACCCAGCATTTT.

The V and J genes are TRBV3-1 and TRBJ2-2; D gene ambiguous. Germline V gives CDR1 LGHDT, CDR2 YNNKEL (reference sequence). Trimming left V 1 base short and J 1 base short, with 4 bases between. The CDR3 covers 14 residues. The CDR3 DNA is TGTGCCAGCAGCCAAGCACAGAACACCGGGGAGCTGTTTTTT. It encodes CASSQAQNTGELFF.

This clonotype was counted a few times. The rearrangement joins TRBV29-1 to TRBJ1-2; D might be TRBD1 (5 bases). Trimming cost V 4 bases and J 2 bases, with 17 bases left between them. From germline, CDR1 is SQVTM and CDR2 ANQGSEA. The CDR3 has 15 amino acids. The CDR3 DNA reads TGCAGCGTTGGGGGGAGTGGTAATCTCAACTATGGCTACACCTTC. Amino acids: CSVGGSGNLNYGYTF.

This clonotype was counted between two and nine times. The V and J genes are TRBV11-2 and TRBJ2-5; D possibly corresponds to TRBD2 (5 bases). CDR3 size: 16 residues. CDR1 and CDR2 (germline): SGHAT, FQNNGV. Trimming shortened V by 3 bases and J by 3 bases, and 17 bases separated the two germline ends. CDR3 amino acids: CASSFLASSPKETQYF. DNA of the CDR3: TGTGCCAGCAGCTTTCTGGCTAGCTCACCCAAAGAGACCCAGTACTTC. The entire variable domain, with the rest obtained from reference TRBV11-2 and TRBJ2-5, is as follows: EAGVAQSPRYKIIEKRQSVAFWCNPISGHATLYWYQQILGQGPKLLIQFQNNGVVDDSQLPKDRFSAERLKGVDSTLKIQPAKLEDSAVYLCASSFLASSPKETQYFGPGTRLLVL.